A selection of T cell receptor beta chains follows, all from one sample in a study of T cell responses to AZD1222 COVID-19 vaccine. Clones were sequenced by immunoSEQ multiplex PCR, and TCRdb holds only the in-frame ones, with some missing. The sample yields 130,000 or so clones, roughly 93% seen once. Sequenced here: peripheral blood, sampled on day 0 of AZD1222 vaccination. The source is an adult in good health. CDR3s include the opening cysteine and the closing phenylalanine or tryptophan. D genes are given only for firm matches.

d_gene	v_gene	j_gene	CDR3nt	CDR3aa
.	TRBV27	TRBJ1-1	TGTGCCAGCAGTTTCGGTGGCCCTCCAGAAGCTTTCTTT	CASSFGGPPEAFF
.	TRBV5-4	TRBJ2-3	TGTGCCAGCAGCTGGACCGGACAGCCTGAAGATACGCAGTATTTT	CASSWTGQPEDTQYF
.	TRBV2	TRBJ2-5	TGTGCCAGCAGGGGGTACGAGACCCAGTACTTC	CASRGYETQYF
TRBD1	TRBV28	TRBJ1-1	TGTGCCAGCAGTTGGATTGGACAGGACTACACTGAAGCTTTCTTT	CASSWIGQDYTEAFF
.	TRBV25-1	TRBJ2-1	TGTGCCAGCAGCAAGGGTGGGTACAATGAGCAGTTCTTC	CASSKGGYNEQFF
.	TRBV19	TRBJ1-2	TGTGCCAGTATGAGCGGTAGGCGGCAGGGCGATGGCTACACCTTC	CASMSGRRQGDGYTF
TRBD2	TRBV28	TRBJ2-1	TGTGCCAGCAGCCGTACTAGCGGTTCCTACAATGAGCAGTTCTTC	CASSRTSGSYNEQFF
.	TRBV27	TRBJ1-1	TGTGCCAGCAGTTTTAAACGAGGCGGGAACACTGAAGCTTTCTTT	CASSFKRGGNTEAFF
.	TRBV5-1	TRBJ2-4	TGCGCCAGCAGCTTGGCCGAAGGGTACATTCAGTACTTC	CASSLAEGYIQYF
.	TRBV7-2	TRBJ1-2	TGTGCCAGCAGCCTCCTCCCAAACTATGGCTACACCTTC	CASSLLPNYGYTF